The clone carrying this T cell receptor (beta chain) has a handful of counts. MiXCR was run by TCRdb on the RT-PCR reads, yielding one entry per CDR3 protein. This repertoire shows roughly 190,000 distinct CDR3 sequences, approximately 12% found once; its top ten account for 29%. This CDR3 is 15 amino acids long. Between the trimmed V and J ends, which lost 2 bases and 7 bases, there was a span of 17 bases. Germline values: CDR1 SGHTA, CDR2 FQGNSA. These data belong to a study of response to subunit inactivated influenza vaccine. These data were also reused for a study on T cells expressing NK-cell markers. That work states: A 5'RACE template switching approach incorporating UMIs was used to make TCR beta cDNA.

The clonotype was recovered from a man aged 50 to 59 who received an inactivated influenza vaccine. This chain uses TRBV7-2 with TRBJ1-2; no definite D call. The specimen comprised CD8+ T cells sorted from PBMCs, sampled 11 to 12 days after vaccination. CDR3 nucleotide sequence: TGTGCCAGCAGCTTATCCTCGGGCGTGCGGGTTGGCTACACCTTC. Protein product: CASSLSSGVRVGYTF.